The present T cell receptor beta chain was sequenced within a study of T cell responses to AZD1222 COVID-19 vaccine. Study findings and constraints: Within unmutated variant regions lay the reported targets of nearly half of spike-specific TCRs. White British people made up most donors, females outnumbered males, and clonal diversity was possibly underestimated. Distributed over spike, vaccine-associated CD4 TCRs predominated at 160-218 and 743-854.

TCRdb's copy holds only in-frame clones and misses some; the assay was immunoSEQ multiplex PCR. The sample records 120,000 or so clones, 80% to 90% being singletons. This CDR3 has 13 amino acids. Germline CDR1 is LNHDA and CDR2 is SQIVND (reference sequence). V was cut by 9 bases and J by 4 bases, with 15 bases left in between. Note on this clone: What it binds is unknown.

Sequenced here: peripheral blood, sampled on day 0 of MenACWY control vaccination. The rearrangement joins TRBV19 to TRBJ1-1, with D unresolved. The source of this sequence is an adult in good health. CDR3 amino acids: CASQTRGGTEAFF. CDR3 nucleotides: TGTGCCAGCCAAACACGAGGCGGCACTGAAGCTTTCTTT.